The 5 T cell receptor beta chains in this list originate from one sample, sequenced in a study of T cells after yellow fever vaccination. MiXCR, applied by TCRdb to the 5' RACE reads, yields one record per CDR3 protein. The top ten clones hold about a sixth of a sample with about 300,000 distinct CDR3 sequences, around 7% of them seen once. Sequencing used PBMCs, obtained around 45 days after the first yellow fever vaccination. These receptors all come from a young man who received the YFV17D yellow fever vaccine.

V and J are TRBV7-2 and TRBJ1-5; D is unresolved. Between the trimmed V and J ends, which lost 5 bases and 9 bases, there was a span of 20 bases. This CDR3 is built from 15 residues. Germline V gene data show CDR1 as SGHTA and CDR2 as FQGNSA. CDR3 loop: CASSPGRSILGPQHF. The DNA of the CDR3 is TGTGCCAGCAGCCCCGGGCGGAGCATTTTGGGGCCCCAGCATTTT. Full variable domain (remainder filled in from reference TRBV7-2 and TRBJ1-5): GAGVSQSPSNKVTEKGKDVELRCDPISGHTALYWYRQSLGQGLEFLIYFQGNSAPDKSGLPSDRFSAERTGGSVSTLTIQRTQQEDSAVYLCASSPGRSILGPQHFGDGTRLSIL.

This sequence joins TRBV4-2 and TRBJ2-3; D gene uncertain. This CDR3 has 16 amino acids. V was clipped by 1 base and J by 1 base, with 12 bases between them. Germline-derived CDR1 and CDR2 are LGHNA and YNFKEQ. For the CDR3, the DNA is TGTGCCAGCAGCCAAGGGTCCACGGACGGCACAGATACGCAGTATTTT. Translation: CASSQGSTDGTDTQYF.

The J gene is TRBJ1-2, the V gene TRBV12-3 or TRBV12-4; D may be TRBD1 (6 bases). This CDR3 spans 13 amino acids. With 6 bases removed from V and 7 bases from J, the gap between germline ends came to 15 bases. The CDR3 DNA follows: TGTGCCAGCAGCCCCGGGGGCATCGGTGGCTACACCTTC. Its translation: CASSPGGIGGYTF.

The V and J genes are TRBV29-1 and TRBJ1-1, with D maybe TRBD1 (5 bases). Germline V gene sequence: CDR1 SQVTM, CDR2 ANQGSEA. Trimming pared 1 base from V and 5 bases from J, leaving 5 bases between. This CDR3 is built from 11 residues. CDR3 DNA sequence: TGCAGCGTTGAAGGGGGGACTGAAGCTTTCTTT. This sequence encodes CSVEGGTEAFF.

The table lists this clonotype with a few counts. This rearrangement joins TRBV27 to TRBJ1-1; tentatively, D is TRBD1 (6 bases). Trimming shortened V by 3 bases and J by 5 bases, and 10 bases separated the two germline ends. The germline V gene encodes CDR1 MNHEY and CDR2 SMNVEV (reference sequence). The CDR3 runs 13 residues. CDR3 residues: CASSFSQGTEAFF. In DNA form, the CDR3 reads TGTGCCAGCAGTTTCTCTCAGGGGACTGAAGCTTTCTTT.